These T cell receptor beta chains were read from a single sample in a study of blood T cell repertoires in COVID-19. The protocol was immunoSEQ multiplex PCR, while the TCRdb copy is restricted to in-frame clones and leaves out a portion. The sample has 140,000 to 150,000 clones, roughly three quarters seen once; the top ten hold 1.5% to 2.5%. The specimen sequenced was peripheral blood. These receptors originate from a woman aged 55-69 years with acute or convalescent COVID-19. Each CDR3 is given with its conserved first and last residue.

TRBJ1-1 | TRBV2 | CASSRNTEAFF
TRBJ2-3 | TRBV14 | CASSQAQQGILAGRDTQYF
TRBJ2-7 | TRBV10-3 | CAIRKTSGLTYEQYF
TRBJ2-4 | TRBV6-6 | CASSYWGRPQVDIQYF
TRBJ2-3 | TRBV7-9 | CASSLVLSDPSTDTQYF
TRBJ2-7 | TRBV14 | CASSQAPDSSYEQYF
TRBJ2-1 | TRBV5-1 | CASSLLGDYEQFF
TRBJ1-4 | TRBV19 | CASSADRLNEKLFF
TRBJ2-1 | TRBV9 | CASSAFSGSSYNEQFF
TRBJ1-1 | TRBV7-8 | CATQGTGVNTEAFF
TRBJ2-4 | TRBV30 | CAAEVGSRAGIQYF